The next 21 T cell receptor beta chains were all read from a single sample in a study of blood T cell repertoires in COVID-19. Profiled with immunoSEQ multiplex PCR; TCRdb holds only in-frame clones, not every one. This sample carries under 100,000 clones, around 90% of them seen once, and the ten largest clones take roughly 4.4%. What was sequenced was peripheral blood. These TCRs come from a man aged 45-65 years with active COVID-19.

This clone was counted only a few times. This sequence joins TRBV14 and TRBJ2-3, with 9 bases aligning to TRBD2. Germline assignment: CDR1 SGHDN and CDR2 FVKESK. The CDR3 loop spans 16 amino acids. Trimming removed 1 base from V and 5 bases from J; junction bases left unmatched: 7. CDR3 loop: CASSQGRGGLVDTQYF. Here the CDR3 DNA reads TGTGCCAGCAGCCAAGGGCGGGGGGGCCTGGTAGATACGCAGTATTTT.

The sample holds one count of this clone. The chain employs TRBV12-3 or TRBV12-4 and TRBJ2-1, with D tentatively TRBD2 (5 bases). The CDR3 is 13 amino acids. V lost 7 bases, J lost 0 bases, and 7 bases lay in between. The chain's CDR3 is CASTDFSYNEQFF. The CDR3 DNA reads as TGTGCCAGCACGGACTTCTCCTACAATGAGCAGTTCTTC.

This chain connects TRBV18 to TRBJ1-5; D is unclear. This CDR3 has 13 residues. Deletions cut 4 bases from V and 3 bases from J, with 7 bases between. Germline assignment: CDR1 KGHSH and CDR2 LQKENI. The CDR3 sequence is CASSRSINQPQHF. The CDR3 bases are TGTGCCAGCTCACGGAGCATCAATCAGCCCCAGCATTTT.

This clone has a single count. The chain couples TRBV7-3 to TRBJ2-1, with 7 bases identical to TRBD2. The CDR3 totals 15 residues. Germline V lookup: CDR1 SGHTA, CDR2 FQGTGA. The J segment lost 2 bases and the V segment lost 5 bases, leaving 6 bases of the junction unmatched. Written as DNA, the CDR3 is TGTGCCAGCAGCCCCACGAGCGGGACCTACAATGAGCAGTTCTTC. It codes for CASSPTSGTYNEQFF.

V and J are TRBV11-2 and TRBJ2-1; no definite D call. This CDR3 has 14 residues. V dropped 2 bases and J dropped 4 bases, with 9 bases sitting between them. CDR1 SGHAT and CDR2 FQNNGV come from the germline V gene. In DNA, the CDR3 is TGTGCCAGCAGCTTACTTGAACGGTACAATGAGCAGTTCTTC. This sequence encodes CASSLLERYNEQFF. The full variable domain, rest sourced from reference TRBV11-2 and TRBJ2-1, is EAGVAQSPRYKIIEKRQSVAFWCNPISGHATLYWYQQILGQGPKLLIQFQNNGVVDDSQLPKDRFSAERLKGVDSTLKIQPAKLEDSAVYLCASSLLERYNEQFFGPGTRLTVL.

This clone was seen a handful of times. The rearrangement links TRBV7-9 to TRBJ1-5; the D gene is possibly TRBD1 (5 bases). Between the trimmed V and J ends, which lost 11 bases and 1 base, there was a span of 24 bases. Per germline, CDR1 SEHNR and CDR2 FQNEAQ (reference sequence). The CDR3 totals 17 residues. As DNA, the CDR3 is TGTGCCTCTAAAATATGTCCAGGGTTCTCGAGCAATCAGCCCCAGCATTTT. Translated: CASKICPGFSSNQPQHF.

This chain uses TRBV11-3 with TRBJ2-1, with a possible D match to TRBD2 (5 bases). This CDR3 region has 14 residues. The germline V and J ends were trimmed by 4 bases and 5 bases, with 12 bases remaining between them. Germline-derived CDR1 and CDR2 are SGHNT and YENEEA. CDR3 region: CASSYPRGDNEQFF. In DNA form, the CDR3 reads TGTGCCAGCAGCTACCCCCGGGGAGACAATGAGCAGTTCTTC.

The rearrangement links TRBV19 to TRBJ2-7; D might be TRBD2 (5 bases). The CDR3 length is 15 residues. Germline V gene lookup returns CDR1 LNHDA and CDR2 SQIVND (reference sequence). Trimming shortened V by 5 bases and J by 0 bases, and 14 bases separated the two germline ends. The DNA of the CDR3 is TGTGCCAGTAGTTTCCTTGCGGGCAGCTCCTACGAGCAGTACTTC. Amino acids: CASSFLAGSSYEQYF. The full variable domain, its missing parts supplied by reference TRBV19 and TRBJ2-7, is DGGITQSPKYLFRKEGQNVTLSCEQNLNHDAMYWYRQDPGQGLRLIYYSQIVNDFQKGDIAEGYSVSREKKESFPLTVTSAQKNPTAFYLCASSFLAGSSYEQYFGPGTRLTVT.

This sequence joins TRBV7-2 and TRBJ2-3, with 7 bases identical to TRBD2. The trim removed 1 base at V and 0 bases at J, leaving 4 bases unmatched. The CDR3 is 16 amino acids. In germline, CDR1 is SGHTA, CDR2 FQGNSA. The CDR3 DNA reads as TGTGCCAGCAGCTTAGTAGGGACTACCAGCACAGATACGCAGTATTTT. As protein: CASSLVGTTSTDTQYF.

The chain carries TRBV4-2 and TRBJ2-3; D perhaps matches TRBD1 (5 bases). The CDR3 is 15 residues long. V was pared by 3 bases and J by 2 bases, with 12 bases between. Germline V gene lookup returns CDR1 LGHNA and CDR2 YNFKEQ. The CDR3 nucleotides read TGTGCCAGCAGCCACGTTGGCAGGGACACAGATACGCAGTATTTT. Translated: CASSHVGRDTDTQYF.

The chain links TRBV7-9 to TRBJ2-2; D unclear. V lost 6 bases and J 2 bases, leaving 4 bases between the germline ends. The CDR3 loop spans 12 amino acids. Germline loops: CDR1 SEHNR, CDR2 FQNEAQ (reference sequence). This CDR3 is CASRANTGELFF. CDR3 nucleotides: TGTGCCAGCAGGGCCAACACCGGGGAGCTGTTTTTT.

The rearrangement joins TRBV6-1 to TRBJ2-3, with 11 nucleotides matching TRBD2. This CDR3 spans 16 amino acids. V lost 1 base, J lost 2 bases, and 2 bases stayed unmatched. Germline V gene sequence: CDR1 MNHNS, CDR2 SASEGT. The CDR3 nucleotides read TGTGCCAGCAGTGAAGATAGCGGGGGGGTCACAGATACGCAGTATTTT. Amino acids: CASSEDSGGVTDTQYF.

This chain uses TRBV7-9 with TRBJ2-1; D uncertain. The V end was cut by 5 bases, the J end by 4 bases, with 15 bases between. In germline, CDR1 is SEHNR, CDR2 FQNEAQ (reference sequence). The CDR3 consists of 15 residues. CDR3 sequence reads: CASSVIGQIYNEQFF. The CDR3 bases are TGTGCCAGCAGCGTCATTGGGCAGATATACAATGAGCAGTTCTTC.

V usage is TRBV27 and J usage is TRBJ2-7; no reliable D call. The CDR3 extends over 14 amino acids. CDR1 and CDR2 from the germline V gene are MNHEY and SMNVEV (reference sequence). V was pared by 5 bases and J by 3 bases, with 14 bases between. CDR3 amino acids: CASSLKPPRYEQYF. DNA for the CDR3: TGTGCCAGCAGTCTAAAACCACCTCGCTACGAGCAGTACTTC.

The rearrangement links TRBV10-2 to TRBJ2-2; 15 bases fit TRBD2. The CDR3 is made up of 18 amino acids. Losses at the gene ends were 6 bases for V and 1 base for J; bases not matched to a gene: 6. Germline CDR1 WSHSY, CDR2 SAAADI. In DNA form, the CDR3 reads TGCGCCAGCAGGGCCGGACTAGCGGGAGGGGAGAACACCGGGGAGCTGTTTTTT. Protein sequence: CASRAGLAGGENTGELFF.

The V and J genes are TRBV3-1 (or the pseudogene TRBV3-2) and TRBJ1-2, with D possibly being TRBD1 (5 bases). The CDR3 runs to 14 residues. Trimming left V 4 bases short and J 8 bases short, with 17 bases between. The germline V gene encodes CDR1 LGHDT and CDR2 YNNKEL (reference sequence). In DNA, the CDR3 is TGTGCCAGCAGCCTACCGGGACGGGGGAACGGCTACACCTTC. It is translated as CASSLPGRGNGYTF.

This chain links TRBV4-1 with TRBJ1-2; 10 bases line up with TRBD1. This CDR3 contains 14 residues. The junction had 5 bases not matched to a gene; V was cut back by 4 bases and J by 6 bases. Germline lookup yields CDR1 MGHRA and CDR2 YSYEKL. CDR3 residues: CASSRMTGGDGYTF. The CDR3 DNA reads as TGCGCCAGCAGCCGGATGACAGGGGGCGATGGCTACACCTTC.

V and J are TRBV10-3 and TRBJ2-3, with TRBD1 matching 9 bases. J gave up 4 bases and V 6 bases, and 2 bases lay outside the gene matches. Germline V CDR1 and CDR2: ENHRY, SYGVKD. This CDR3 has 13 residues. CDR3 nucleotide sequence: TGTGCCATCAGGGGACAGGGTGCAGATACGCAGTATTTT. It encodes CAIRGQGADTQYF.

The rearrangement uses TRBV28 and TRBJ1-4, with 8 bases aligning to TRBD1. V shed 7 bases, J shed 7 bases, and the junction held 5 bases outside the gene matches. This CDR3 contains 13 residues. Germline V gene sequence: CDR1 MDHEN, CDR2 SYDVKM. The CDR3 spells CASNPGGSEKLFF. The CDR3 DNA reads as TGTGCCAGCAATCCAGGGGGCAGTGAAAAACTGTTTTTT.

V and J are TRBV7-2 and TRBJ2-7; 8 bases agree with TRBD1. CDR3 length: 13 amino acids. Per germline, CDR1 SGHTA and CDR2 FQGNSA. Trimming at V came to 3 bases and at J to 4 bases, leaving 2 bases not matched to a gene. The CDR3 region has the DNA TGTGCCAGCAGCTTCCAGGGGGCGTACGAGCAGTACTTC. This sequence encodes CASSFQGAYEQYF.

The rearrangement uses TRBV2 and TRBJ1-6; 7 bases line up with TRBD1. V lost 6 bases to trimming and J lost 6 bases; unmatched junction nucleotides: 5. This CDR3 region has 14 residues. Germline V gene sequence: CDR1 SNHLY, CDR2 FYNNEI. Here the CDR3 DNA reads TGTGCCAGCAGCTTGGGACAGATTAATTCACCCCTCCACTTT. This sequence encodes CASSLGQINSPLHF.